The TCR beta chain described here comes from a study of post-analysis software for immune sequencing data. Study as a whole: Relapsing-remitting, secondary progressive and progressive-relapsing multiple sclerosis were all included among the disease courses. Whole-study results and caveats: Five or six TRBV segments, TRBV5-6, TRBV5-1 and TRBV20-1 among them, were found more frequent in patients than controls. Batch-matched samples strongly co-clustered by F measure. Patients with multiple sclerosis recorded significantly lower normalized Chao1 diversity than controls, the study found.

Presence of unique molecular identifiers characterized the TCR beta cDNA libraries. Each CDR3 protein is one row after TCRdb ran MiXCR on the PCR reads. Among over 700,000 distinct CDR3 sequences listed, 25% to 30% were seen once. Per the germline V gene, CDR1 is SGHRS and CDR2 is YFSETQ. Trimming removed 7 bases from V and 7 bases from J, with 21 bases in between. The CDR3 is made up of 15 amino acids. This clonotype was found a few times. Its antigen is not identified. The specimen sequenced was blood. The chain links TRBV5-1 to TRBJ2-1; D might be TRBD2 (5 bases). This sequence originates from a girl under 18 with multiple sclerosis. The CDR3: CASLPLEAARNEQFF. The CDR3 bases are TGCGCCAGCCTCCCCTTGGAGGCCGCCCGTAATGAGCAGTTCTTC.